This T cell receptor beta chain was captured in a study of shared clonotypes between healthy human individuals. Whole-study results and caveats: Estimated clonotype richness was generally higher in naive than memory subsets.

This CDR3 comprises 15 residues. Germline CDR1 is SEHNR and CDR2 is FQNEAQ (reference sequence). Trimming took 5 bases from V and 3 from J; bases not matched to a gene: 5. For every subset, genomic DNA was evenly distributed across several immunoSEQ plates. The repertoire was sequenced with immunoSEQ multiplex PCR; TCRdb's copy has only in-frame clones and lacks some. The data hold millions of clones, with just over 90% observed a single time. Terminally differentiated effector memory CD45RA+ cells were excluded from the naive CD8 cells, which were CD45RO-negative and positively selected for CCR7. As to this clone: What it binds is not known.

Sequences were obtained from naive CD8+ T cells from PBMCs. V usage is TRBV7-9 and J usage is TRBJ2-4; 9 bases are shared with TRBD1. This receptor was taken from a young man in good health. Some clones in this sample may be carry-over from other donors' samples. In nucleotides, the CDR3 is TGTGCCAGCAGCGCTTCGACAGGGGGCAAAAACATTCAGTACTTC. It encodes CASSASTGGKNIQYF.